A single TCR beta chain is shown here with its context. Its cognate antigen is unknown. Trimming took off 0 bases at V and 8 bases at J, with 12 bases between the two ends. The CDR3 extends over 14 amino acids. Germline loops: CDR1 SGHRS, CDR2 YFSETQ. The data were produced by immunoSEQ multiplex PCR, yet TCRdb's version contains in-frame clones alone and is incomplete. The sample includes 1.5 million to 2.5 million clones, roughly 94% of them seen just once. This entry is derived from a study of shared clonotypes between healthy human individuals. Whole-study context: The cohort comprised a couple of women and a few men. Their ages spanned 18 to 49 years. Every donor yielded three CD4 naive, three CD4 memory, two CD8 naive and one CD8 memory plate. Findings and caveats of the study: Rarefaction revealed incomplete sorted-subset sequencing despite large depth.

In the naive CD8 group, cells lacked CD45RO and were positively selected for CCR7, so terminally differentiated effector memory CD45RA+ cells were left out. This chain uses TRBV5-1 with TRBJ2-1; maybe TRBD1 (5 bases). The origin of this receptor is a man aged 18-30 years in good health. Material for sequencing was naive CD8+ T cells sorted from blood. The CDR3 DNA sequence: TGCGCCAGCAGCTTGGAGAGCAGGGTGGATGAGCAGTTCTTC. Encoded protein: CASSLESRVDEQFF.